These T cell receptor beta chains were read from a single sample in a study of identical twins. TCRdb called the 5' RACE reads again in MiXCR, with one record for every CDR3 protein. Here the sample spans under 800,000 distinct CDR3 sequences, 21% being singletons. These data also formed part of another study, on T cells expressing NK-cell markers.

Sequencing was carried out using PBMCs. These receptor sequences come from a woman between 18 and 29 years old in good health. Each CDR3 is given with its conserved first and last residue. D genes are given only for firm matches. Clone size is not always given. Where it is, it says once, few, many or a class for expanded clones.

v_gene	d_gene	j_gene	abundance	CDR3nt	CDR3aa
TRBV29-1	NA	TRBJ1-4	NA	TGCAGCGTTGAAAAGGGAGGTGATACACTGTTTTTT	CSVEKGGDTLFF
TRBV12-3/TRBV12-4	NA	TRBJ2-1	few	TGTGCCAGCAGTTTAGAAGTAGGTGAGCAGTTCTTC	CASSLEVGEQFF
TRBV7-7	TRBD2	TRBJ2-1	many	TGTGCTAGCAGCCTAGGCGGGGGGTTTGAACAGTTCTTC	CASSLGGGFEQFF
TRBV27	NA	TRBJ2-7	NA	TGTGCCAGCAGTTGGGCCGCCGCCCACTACGAGCAGTACTTC	CASSWAAAHYEQYF
TRBV19	NA	TRBJ2-5	NA	TGTGCCAGTAGTAGGGCAGGCCAAGAGACCCAGTACTTC	CASSRAGQETQYF
TRBV9	NA	TRBJ1-2	NA	TGTGCCAGCAGCGGCCAGGTGGGGGGCAACTATGGCTACACCTTC	CASSGQVGGNYGYTF
TRBV29-1	TRBD2	TRBJ2-7	many	TGCACGCGAGAAGCGGGACCTAAGGACGAGCAGTACTTC	CTREAGPKDEQYF
TRBV20-1	TRBD1	TRBJ1-2	few	TGCAGTGCTAGGGGAGGACAGGGTCGTGGCTACACCTTC	CSARGGQGRGYTF
TRBV20-1	NA	TRBJ2-1	few	TGCAGTGCCCAACCCCGGGACAATGAGCAGTTCTTC	CSAQPRDNEQFF
TRBV20-1	NA	TRBJ2-2	few	TGCAGTGCTAGAGAAAGGCTAGCTTCAGGGGAGCTGTTTTTT	CSARERLASGELFF
TRBV5-1	NA	TRBJ1-6	NA	TGCGCCAGCAGCCCTCAGCGATATTCGGGAGGGTTTGGATCACCCCTCCACTTT	CASSPQRYSGGFGSPLHF
TRBV20-1	TRBD1	TRBJ2-7	few	TGCAGTGCCTCTGACAGGGGGCGAGGGAACGAGCAGTACTTC	CSASDRGRGNEQYF
TRBV20-1	NA	TRBJ2-7	NA	TGCAGTGCTAGAGAGGTGGGACGGTCCTACGAGCAGTACTTC	CSAREVGRSYEQYF
TRBV5-1	NA	TRBJ2-5	NA	TGCGCCAGCAGCTCCGGGACTCAAGGTGGGACCCAGTACTTC	CASSSGTQGGTQYF
TRBV20-1	TRBD2	TRBJ2-1	NA	TGCAGTGCTCCGTTTAGCGGGGGGCACAATGAGCAGTTCTTC	CSAPFSGGHNEQFF
TRBV27	TRBD2	TRBJ2-3	NA	TGTGCCAGCAGTTTCATAGTCCCCGGGACTAGCGGGACGGAGGATACGCAGTATTTT	CASSFIVPGTSGTEDTQYF
TRBV5-5	TRBD1	TRBJ2-5	few	TGTGCCAGCAGCATTGTCCCACAGGGGTCGCGGCAATCGGGGACCCAGTACTTC	CASSIVPQGSRQSGTQYF
TRBV7-2	TRBD1	TRBJ1-2	NA	TGTGCCAGCAGCTTATTAGGGACAGGGGTGGACTACACCTTC	CASSLLGTGVDYTF
TRBV7-8	TRBD1	TRBJ2-2	NA	TGTGCCAGCAGCTCCCGACAGGGAGTCGGACCCGGGGAGCTGTTTTTT	CASSSRQGVGPGELFF
TRBV12-3/TRBV12-4	TRBD1	TRBJ2-2	few	TGTGCCAGCAGTTTAGTTTATGGGACAGGGAACACCGGGGAGCTGTTTTTT	CASSLVYGTGNTGELFF
TRBV20-1	TRBD1	TRBJ1-6	few	TGCAGTGCAGGGGGCCTACGGAATAATTCACCCCTCCACTTT	CSAGGLRNNSPLHF
TRBV12-3/TRBV12-4	TRBD2	TRBJ2-3	NA	TGTGCCAGCAGTTTCCCCAGGCTAGCGGGGACAGATACGCAGTATTTT	CASSFPRLAGTDTQYF
TRBV20-1	NA	TRBJ2-5	many	TGCAGTGCTAGAGATCGGGAGACCCAGTACTTC	CSARDRETQYF
TRBV18	NA	TRBJ2-1	many	TGTGCCAGCTCACCACCGTCGGGTAACCATGAGCAGTTCTTC	CASSPPSGNHEQFF
TRBV12-3/TRBV12-4	TRBD1	TRBJ2-1	many	TGTGCCAGCAGTGCTACAGGGGGCACCTACAATGAGCAGTTCTTC	CASSATGGTYNEQFF
TRBV12-3/TRBV12-4	TRBD1	TRBJ1-2	many	TGTGCCAGCAGCTTAGACAGGGGCTATGGCTACACCTTC	CASSLDRGYGYTF
TRBV20-1	NA	TRBJ2-5	NA	TGCAGTGGCAGGACAGTCGGATGGGAGACCCAGTACTTC	CSGRTVGWETQYF
TRBV20-1	NA	TRBJ2-7	few	TGCAGTGCTAGAGGACAGGAGGGAACCTACGAGCAGTACTTC	CSARGQEGTYEQYF
TRBV18	TRBD1	TRBJ2-1	few	TGTGCCAGCTCACCGTTATCGACAGGGCCGTACAATGAGCAGTTCTTC	CASSPLSTGPYNEQFF
TRBV24-1	NA	TRBJ2-7	few	TGTGCCACCAGTGATTTCACCTACACCCAAGGCGGATACTACGAGCAGTACTTC	CATSDFTYTQGGYYEQYF
TRBV27	NA	TRBJ2-3	NA	TGTGCCAGCAGTGCCTCTAGCGTGATCACAGATACGCAGTATTTT	CASSASSVITDTQYF
TRBV4-1	NA	TRBJ2-2	NA	TGCGCCAGCACCGCCAACATGTTTTCCCTTCGTCCCACCGGGGAGCTGTTTTTT	CASTANMFSLRPTGELFF
TRBV6-2/TRBV6-3	TRBD2	TRBJ2-1	few	TGTGCCAGCATCGCGGCGGGAGTCAATGAGCAGTTCTTC	CASIAAGVNEQFF
TRBV29-1	NA	TRBJ2-1	NA	TGCAGCGTTGAGCTGGCAGGACAGTACAATGAGCAGTTCTTC	CSVELAGQYNEQFF
TRBV10-3	TRBD2	TRBJ2-1	many	TGTGCCATCAGGGAAGAACTAGCGGGGGTTCGCTTC	CAIREELAGVRF
TRBV4-2	TRBD2	TRBJ2-7	NA	TGTGCCAGCAGCCAGGGGACCGGGGGGGCTGACGAGCAGTACTTC	CASSQGTGGADEQYF
TRBV20-1	NA	TRBJ2-1	NA	TGCAGTGGGCAGGGTAGCTCCTACAATGAGCAGTTCTTC	CSGQGSSYNEQFF
TRBV15	NA	TRBJ1-5	NA	TGTGCCACTAACGGAGGGGGGGCTTACAATCAGCCCCAGCATTTT	CATNGGGAYNQPQHF
TRBV13	NA	TRBJ2-7	NA	TGTGCCAGCTGGCGGAGGGGATCTGACTCGGACGAGCAGTACTTC	CASWRRGSDSDEQYF
TRBV4-3	NA	TRBJ2-5	few	TGCGCCAGCAGCCAAGGTTTGGCTACTCAAGAGACCCAGTACTTC	CASSQGLATQETQYF
TRBV6-2/TRBV6-3	NA	TRBJ2-5	NA	TGTGCCAGCACATTGACCGGAGGAGGAAGGCAAGAGACCCAGTACTTC	CASTLTGGGRQETQYF
TRBV12-3/TRBV12-4	TRBD1	TRBJ2-5	NA	TGTGCCAGCAGCGCCACAGGGGTCGAGACCCAGTACTTC	CASSATGVETQYF
TRBV2	TRBD2	TRBJ2-3	NA	TGTGCCTGCAGTCGGACTAGCGGGAGGGCCACGGCGAGCACAGATACGCAGTATTTT	CACSRTSGRATASTDTQYF
TRBV3-1	TRBD1	TRBJ2-2	few	TGTGCCAGCAGCCCAGCCGGGACAGCAGTGTCCGGGGAGCTGTTTTTT	CASSPAGTAVSGELFF
TRBV7-9	TRBD1	TRBJ2-5	few	TGTGCCAGCAGCCCGTGGGACAGACTAGAGACCCAGTACTTC	CASSPWDRLETQYF
TRBV27	NA	TRBJ2-7	NA	TGTGCCAGCAGTTTTTGGGGTTCGGGCTTCCTACGGGAGCAGTACTTC	CASSFWGSGFLREQYF
TRBV9	NA	TRBJ2-3	NA	TGTGCCAGCAGCGTAGCTAGTGGGCTAGCAGAGACAGATACGCAGTATTTT	CASSVASGLAETDTQYF
TRBV12-3/TRBV12-4	TRBD1	TRBJ2-2	many	TGTGCCAGCAGTTTGATCGGGACAGGGAAGGCCGGGGAGCTGTTTTTT	CASSLIGTGKAGELFF
TRBV24-1	NA	TRBJ2-4	few	TGTGCCCCACGTGGGCTCGGCCCGGCTATAAACATTCAGTACTTC	CAPRGLGPAINIQYF
TRBV20-1	NA	TRBJ2-1	few	TGCAGTGCTAGAGAGGGAGAAACCAAGCAGTTCTTC	CSAREGETKQFF
TRBV12-3/TRBV12-4	NA	TRBJ1-5	many	TGTGCCAGCAATTTGGGACTTACCGGACAGCCCCAGCATTTT	CASNLGLTGQPQHF
TRBV10-3	TRBD2	TRBJ2-3	few	TGTGCCATCAGTGAAACGGGAGGAGATACGCAGTATTTT	CAISETGGDTQYF
TRBV20-1	TRBD1	TRBJ2-7	NA	TGCAGTGCTGGACCCGACAGGGGAACCCTCTACGAGCAGTACTTC	CSAGPDRGTLYEQYF